This is a list of T cell receptor beta chains from one sample in a study of regulatory T cells in long-lasting Graves disease. Each CDR3 protein gets one entry after TCRdb re-called the multiplex PCR reads with MiXCR. The data show about 200,000 distinct CDR3 sequences, around 20% seen once. Sample: peripheral blood mononuclear cells (PBMCs), taken at new diagnosis, from a patient treated with antithyroid drugs. The origin of the receptors is a female donor with Graves disease. The CDR3 runs from the conserved cysteine through the conserved F or W. Fields, in order: D gene, V gene, J gene, clone size, CDR3 DNA, CDR3 protein. A D gene is named only where the DNA matches it firmly. Where a row states a size, it is once, few, many or the class of an expanded clone; other rows omit it.

TRBD1	TRBV5-6	TRBJ1-5	few	TGTGCCAGCAGCTCACTGGGCAGGGGGCGTAATCAGCCCCAGCATTTT	CASSSLGRGRNQPQHF
NA	TRBV6-1	TRBJ1-4	many	TGTGCCAGCACGGACCCGAATGAAAAACTGTTTTTT	CASTDPNEKLFF
TRBD2	TRBV20-1	TRBJ2-7	many	TGCAGTGCTAGAGATCAGGACGGGAGGGCCTCCTACGAGCAGTACTTC	CSARDQDGRASYEQYF
NA	TRBV7-3	TRBJ2-1	few	TGTGCCAGCAGCTCTACAGGGACTACTGCCTTCAATGAGCAGTTCTTC	CASSSTGTTAFNEQFF
TRBD2	TRBV28	TRBJ2-7	NA	TGTGCCAGCAGTCCCTTGGACTACGTGGCAGCGGGACCTTCCTACGAGCAGTACTTC	CASSPLDYVAAGPSYEQYF
NA	TRBV6-2/TRBV6-3	TRBJ1-5	many	TGTGCCAGCACAAAGGGTCGGGGACAAGGGGGCAATCAGCCCCAGCATTTT	CASTKGRGQGGNQPQHF
TRBD2	TRBV20-1	TRBJ2-1	many	TGCAGTGCTAGAGATCGGGGGGGGAATGAGCAGTTCTTC	CSARDRGGNEQFF
NA	TRBV7-9	TRBJ2-7	many	TGTGCCAGCATCCTGGGAATGGGAAACGAGCAGTACTTC	CASILGMGNEQYF
NA	TRBV18	TRBJ1-1	many	TGTGCCAGCTCACCATGGGGAACGGCGAACACTGAAGCTTTCTTT	CASSPWGTANTEAFF
NA	TRBV7-8	TRBJ1-1	many	TGTGCCAGCAGCTTAAATGCAGTGAACACTGAAGCTTTCTTT	CASSLNAVNTEAFF